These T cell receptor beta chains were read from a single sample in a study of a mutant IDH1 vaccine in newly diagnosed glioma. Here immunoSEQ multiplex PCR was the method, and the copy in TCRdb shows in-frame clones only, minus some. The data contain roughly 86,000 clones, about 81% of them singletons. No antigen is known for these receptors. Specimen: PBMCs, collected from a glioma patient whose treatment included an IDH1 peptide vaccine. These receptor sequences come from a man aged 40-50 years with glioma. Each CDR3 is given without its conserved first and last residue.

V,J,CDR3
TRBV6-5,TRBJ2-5,ASSRRLQETQY
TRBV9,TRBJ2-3,ASSPEASGNPTDTQY
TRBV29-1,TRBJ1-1,SVSWDTEAF
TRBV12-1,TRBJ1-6,ASSSQRANSPLH
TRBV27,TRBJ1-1,ASSFGGRVNTEAF
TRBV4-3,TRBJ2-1,ASSQGEGRGGGDEQF
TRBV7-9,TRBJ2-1,ASSLAWGASINEQF
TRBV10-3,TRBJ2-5,AISEERGWKETQY
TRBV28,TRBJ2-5,ASSSAPGFQETQY
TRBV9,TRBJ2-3,ASGTGPTDTQY
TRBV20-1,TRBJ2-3,SAREGQGPN
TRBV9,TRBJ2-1,ASSHTVGEGEQF
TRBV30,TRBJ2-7,ARRQGYEQY
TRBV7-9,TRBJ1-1,ASSSGRNTEAF
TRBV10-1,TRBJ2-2,ASKGQGSTGELF
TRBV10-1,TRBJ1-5,ASSEPQH
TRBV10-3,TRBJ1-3,AISDFIGDTIY
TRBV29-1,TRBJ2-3,SVDGGRRTDTQY
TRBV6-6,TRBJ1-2,ASSDHQGNYGYT
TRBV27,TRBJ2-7,ASRLAGGPYEQY
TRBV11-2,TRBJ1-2,ASSFSDRGGGYT
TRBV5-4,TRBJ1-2,ASSLSTGQTYGYT
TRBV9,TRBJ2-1,ASSVVGEGPYNEQF
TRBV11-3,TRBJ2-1,ASSPGTGLNSNEQF
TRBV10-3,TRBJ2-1,AISGEVYNEQF
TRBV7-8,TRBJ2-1,ASSLGTSGRARGNEQF
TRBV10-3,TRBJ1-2,AISEEGTAINYGYT
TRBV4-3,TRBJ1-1,ASSQDPGLKAF
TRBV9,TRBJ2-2,ASSVGPPPPGELF
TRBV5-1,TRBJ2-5,ASSRTGSETQY
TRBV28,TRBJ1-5,ASSATGDQPQH
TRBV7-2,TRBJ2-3,ASSGRGTLILPDTQY
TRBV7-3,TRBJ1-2,ASSLGQGGYGYT
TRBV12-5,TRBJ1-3,ASGPPSGNTIY
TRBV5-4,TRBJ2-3,ASSSGTNTQY
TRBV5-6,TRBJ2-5,ASSFDSQETQY
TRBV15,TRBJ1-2,ATSRDRLGYT
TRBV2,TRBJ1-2,ASSSQGAYGYT
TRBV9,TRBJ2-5,ASSVGQTSGPIQTQY
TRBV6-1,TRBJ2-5,ASSEVAGFQETQY